This TCR beta chain came from a study of blood T cell repertoires in COVID-19. This clone was counted only a few times. Germline V gene sequence: CDR1 MNHNS, CDR2 SASEGT. The CDR3 runs to 14 residues. V lost 6 bases to trimming and J lost 7 bases, with 18 bases between them. The assay was immunoSEQ multiplex PCR, and TCRdb's table has in-frame clones only and misses some. The repertoire holds approximately 180,000 clones, roughly 80% seen once, with 17% in the top ten. The sequencing sample was made of PBMCs or T cells enriched from blood (not recorded which). This sequence joins TRBV6-1 and TRBJ1-1; TRBD1 might be the D (6 bases). This sequence originates from a woman in her fifties or sixties who had recovered from COVID-19. The CDR3 here is CASRREGGRLEAFF. The CDR3 coding sequence is TGTGCCAGCAGACGGGAGGGGGGTAGACTTGAAGCTTTCTTT.